Each of the 15 T cell receptor beta chains below was sequenced from the same sample in a study of beta chain features in type 1 diabetes. The investigators reverse transcribed all of the isolated RNA, so they sequenced expressed TCRB transcripts. Some clones are missing from TCRdb's copy, which holds only in-frame ones; the method was immunoSEQ multiplex PCR. In the table there are over 120,000 clones, more than 9% of which are singletons. The sample comprised naive CD4+ T cells from blood. The receptors were gathered from a man aged 18 to 29 in good health.

This sequence joins TRBV11-2 and TRBJ2-2; D perhaps matches TRBD1 (6 bases). Germline V CDR1 and CDR2: SGHAT, FQNNGV. With 5 bases removed from V and 5 bases from J, the gap between germline ends came to 15 bases. The CDR3 is 15 amino acids. Written as DNA, the CDR3 is TGTGCCAGCAGCCCCGTTGGGGGCGGAACCGGGGAGCTGTTTTTT. It encodes CASSPVGGGTGELFF.

In nucleotides, the CDR3 is TGTGCCAGCAGCTTGGGCTTGGGTCTAGCGGGGGGGTTAGCCTACGAGCAGTACTTC. It encodes CASSLGLGLAGGLAYEQYF. This chain uses TRBV5-4 with TRBJ2-7; 12 bases align to TRBD2. Trimming removed 0 bases from V and 2 bases from J; junction bases left unmatched: 12. The CDR3 runs 19 residues. Germline V CDR1 and CDR2: SGHNT, YYREEE (reference sequence). The variable domain in full, with the rest retrieved from reference TRBV5-4 and TRBJ2-7, is ETGVTQSPTHLIKTRGQQVTLRCSSQSGHNTVSWYQQALGQGPQFIFQYYREEENGRGNFPPRFSGLQFPNYSSELNVNALELDDSALYLCASSLGLGLAGGLAYEQYFGPGTRLTVT.

This clone was seen ten or more times. This chain joins TRBV5-1 and TRBJ1-5, with D tentatively TRBD1 (5 bases). Germline CDR1 SGHRS, CDR2 YFSETQ. There are 14 residues in the CDR3. V lost 3 bases and J 2 bases, leaving 9 bases between the germline ends. The CDR3: CASSSTGGNQPQHF. The CDR3 bases are TGCGCCAGCAGCTCCACAGGAGGCAATCAGCCCCAGCATTTT.

This chain uses TRBV6-6 with TRBJ2-5; a weak D match, TRBD2 (5 bases). Trimming took 5 bases from V and 4 from J, leaving 14 bases between them. This CDR3 is built from 14 residues. Germline CDR1 MNHNY, CDR2 SVGAGI (reference sequence). The CDR3 here is CASSRLATSETQYF. In DNA, the CDR3 is TGTGCCAGCAGTCGTTTAGCGACCTCAGAGACCCAGTACTTC.

This clone was observed a few times. J is TRBJ1-2 and V is TRBV28; the match to TRBD1 covers 7 bases. Trimming removed 5 bases from V and 8 bases from J; junction bases left unmatched: 11. The CDR3 consists of 14 residues. The germline CDR1 and CDR2 sequences are MDHEN and SYDVKM. The CDR3 spells CASSAQDREMGYTF. The DNA of the CDR3 is TGTGCCAGCAGTGCCCAAGACAGGGAGATGGGCTACACCTTC.

The chain combines TRBV19 with TRBJ2-7, with D tentatively TRBD2 (5 bases). CDR3 length: 15 residues. In germline, CDR1 is LNHDA, CDR2 SQIVND (reference sequence). Trimming stripped 4 bases from V and 0 bases from J, with 13 bases between. The CDR3 loop reads CASSTRLPGSYEQYF. The DNA of the CDR3 is TGTGCCAGTAGTACCCGACTACCCGGCTCCTACGAGCAGTACTTC.

The rearrangement links TRBV10-1 to TRBJ2-5; 7 bases map to TRBD1. The V gene end was trimmed by 2 bases and the J gene end by 4 bases; junction bases not matched to a gene: 1. Germline CDR1 is WNHNN and CDR2 is SYGVQD (reference sequence). CDR3 length equals 13 residues. The DNA of the CDR3 is TGCGCCAGCAGTGAGGCAGGGGGAGAGACCCAGTACTTC. It encodes CASSEAGGETQYF.

This clone was seen more than once but under ten times. The V gene is TRBV30, the J gene TRBJ1-2, with unresolved D. This CDR3 is 14 amino acids long. Trimming took 3 bases from V and 1 from J, leaving 12 bases between them. Germline CDR1 is GTSNPN and CDR2 is SVGIG (reference sequence). CDR3 protein: CAWSPGTGNYGYTF. In DNA, the CDR3 is TGTGCCTGGAGCCCGGGAACTGGTAACTATGGCTACACCTTC.

The chain links TRBV27 to TRBJ2-1; 7 nucleotides agree with TRBD2. V shed 2 bases and J 4 bases; nucleotides not matched to a gene: 8. This CDR3 has 16 amino acids. Germline V CDR1 and CDR2: MNHEY, SMNVEV (reference sequence). DNA of the CDR3: TGTGCCAGCAGTTTAGGAGAGGGGAGGGTTTACAATGAGCAGTTCTTC. This gives the protein CASSLGEGRVYNEQFF.

This sequence joins TRBV5-5 and TRBJ2-1, with 8 positions matching TRBD2. CDR1 is SGHKS and CDR2 is YYEKEE in the germline V gene (reference sequence). This CDR3 region has 16 residues. Trimming at V came to 0 bases and at J to 6 bases, leaving 8 bases not matched to a gene. The CDR3 region has the DNA TGTGCCAGCAGCTTGGGACTAGCGCGACAAGTCAATGAGCAGTTCTTC. Amino acids: CASSLGLARQVNEQFF.

This clone occurred a few times. The rearrangement joins TRBV18 to TRBJ1-5; 8 positions agree with TRBD1. V lost 8 bases, J lost 4 bases, and 4 bases stayed unmatched. The V gene's germline CDR1 is KGHSH and CDR2 LQKENI. The CDR3 is 13 residues long. The CDR3 DNA is TGTGCCAGCGCACAGGGGGAGAATCAGCCCCAGCATTTT. It specifies CASAQGENQPQHF.

The chain combines TRBV19 with TRBJ2-5; D remains ambiguous. CDR1 LNHDA and CDR2 SQIVND come from the germline V gene (reference sequence). With 0 bases removed from V and 1 base from J, the gap between germline ends came to 6 bases. The CDR3 is 14 amino acids. The CDR3 here is CASSIETTQETQYF. The DNA for the CDR3 is TGTGCCAGTAGTATAGAGACAACCCAAGAGACCCAGTACTTC.

This clone was observed a handful of times. The V and J genes are TRBV2 and TRBJ2-2, with TRBD1 identical over 7 bases. The germline gives CDR1 SNHLY, CDR2 FYNNEI. CDR3 size: 15 residues. Trimming cost V 4 bases and J 3 bases; bases outside gene matches: 5. The CDR3 nucleotides read TGTGCCAGCAGTGGACAGGGACGATACACCGGGGAGCTGTTTTTT. Protein product: CASSGQGRYTGELFF.

This clone has just a few counts. The chain has TRBV4-1 and TRBJ2-2, with a possible D match to TRBD2 (5 bases). Trimming took 3 bases from V and 2 from J, leaving 16 bases between them. From germline, CDR1 is MGHRA and CDR2 YSYEKL. The CDR3 runs to 17 residues. CDR3 in amino acids: CASSQGLFGDNTGELFF. CDR3 bases: TGCGCCAGCAGCCAGGGATTATTCGGGGATAACACCGGGGAGCTGTTTTTT.

The V and J genes are TRBV11-2 and TRBJ2-1; 9 positions agree with TRBD1. The CDR3 runs to 15 residues. Germline V gene sequence: CDR1 SGHAT, CDR2 FQNNGV. After removal of 4 bases from V and 9 bases from J, the junction contained 10 bases not matched to a gene. In DNA form, the CDR3 reads TGTGCCAGCAGCTCCCGGACAGGGGAGCTTAGTGAGCAGTTCTTC. Protein: CASSSRTGELSEQFF.